This entry concerns a single T cell receptor (beta chain). This sample is part of a study of control samples from healthy donors and cancer patients. Germline values: CDR1 MNHEY, CDR2 SMNVEV (reference sequence). The CDR3 covers 15 residues. V was shortened by 1 base and J by 6 bases, with 16 bases between the two germline ends. Sequenced by immunoSEQ multiplex PCR; TCRdb stores in-frame clones only, minus some. The data contain 350,000 to 450,000 clones, around 90% of them singletons. This TCR was recovered from a middle-aged man with head and neck cancer. Sequenced input: PBMCs. This chain uses TRBV27 with TRBJ2-7, with D maybe TRBD2 (6 bases). The CDR3 is CASSLYGGTGREQYF. In nucleotides, the CDR3 is TGTGCCAGCAGTTTATATGGGGGGACGGGGCGCGAGCAGTACTTC.